Listed below are T cell receptor beta chains from one sample, sequenced in a study of blood T cell repertoires in COVID-19. Profiled with immunoSEQ multiplex PCR; TCRdb holds only in-frame clones, not every one. The data show 130,000 to 150,000 clones, 84% seen once. Sequences were obtained from PBMCs or T cells enriched from blood (not recorded which). Receptor source: a man in his forties with acute COVID-19. Both conserved end residues are part of each CDR3. D genes are given only for firm matches. For some rows the clone size is stated as once, few or many, or as a class when expanded; others skip it.

TRBJ1-4 | NA | TRBV14 | NA | CASSQDGAWDEKLFF | TGTGCCAGCAGCCAAGACGGAGCGTGGGATGAAAAACTGTTTTTT
TRBJ1-2 | NA | TRBV7-8 | NA | CASSLGADYGYTF | TGTGCCAGCAGCTTAGGGGCAGACTATGGCTACACCTTC
TRBJ2-1 | NA | TRBV5-4 | TRBD2 | CASSLGTSGSREQFF | TGTGCCAGCAGCTTGGGGACTAGCGGGAGTCGGGAGCAGTTCTTC
TRBJ2-7 | medium-sized | TRBV11-2 | NA | CASSLGVTEQYF | TGTGCCAGCAGCTTAGGTGTCACAGAGCAGTACTTC
TRBJ2-7 | NA | TRBV7-9 | TRBD1 | CASRGGSNYEQYF | TGTGCCAGCAGAGGGGGCAGCAACTACGAGCAGTACTTC
TRBJ2-5 | few | TRBV6-5 | TRBD1 | CASSPGQASPGQYF | TGTGCCAGCAGTCCGGGACAGGCGTCTCCCGGACAGTACTTC
TRBJ1-2 | NA | TRBV28 | NA | CASSLRRRSTF | TGTGCCAGCAGTCTCCGGAGGAGGTCCACCTTC
TRBJ1-1 | NA | TRBV28 | NA | CASSLSVRAGENTEAFF | TGTGCCAGCAGTTTATCGGTTAGGGCGGGCGAGAACACTGAAGCTTTCTTT
TRBJ2-1 | NA | TRBV2 | TRBD2 | CASSGRTSGNNEQFF | TGTGCCAGCAGTGGTCGGACTAGCGGTAACAATGAGCAGTTCTTC
TRBJ1-2 | NA | TRBV14 | TRBD1 | CASSRRTGGDGYTF | TGTGCCAGCAGCCGTCGGACAGGGGGCGATGGCTACACCTTC
TRBJ1-3 | NA | TRBV7-8 | TRBD1 | CASSRYDRGSGNTIYF | TGTGCCAGCAGCCGATATGACAGGGGGTCTGGAAACACCATATATTTT
TRBJ1-4 | NA | TRBV4-1 | NA | CASSPGTGRSNEKLFF | TGCGCCAGCAGCCCCGGTACCGGTCGGTCTAATGAAAAACTGTTTTTT
TRBJ2-1 | NA | TRBV24-1 | TRBD1 | CATSDPGTGVYNEQFF | TGTGCCACCAGTGACCCCGGGACAGGGGTCTACAATGAGCAGTTCTTC
TRBJ1-6 | NA | TRBV6-5 | TRBD1 | CATGGQGRNSPLHF | TGTGCCACTGGGGGACAGGGAAGGAATTCACCCCTCCACTTT
TRBJ1-1 | few | TRBV5-4 | NA | CASSLGTLRWNTEAFF | TGTGCCAGCAGCTTGGGGACACTAAGGTGGAACACTGAAGCTTTCTTT
TRBJ1-1 | once | TRBV11-3 | NA | CASSLNSNTEAFF | TGTGCCAGCAGCTTAAACTCTAACACTGAAGCTTTCTTT
TRBJ2-7 | NA | TRBV7-2 | NA | CASSLLGTRSYEQYF | TGTGCCAGCAGCTTATTGGGGACAAGAAGCTACGAGCAGTACTTC
TRBJ1-5 | few | TRBV2 | TRBD1 | CASNDGQGLNQPQHF | TGTGCCAGCAACGATGGACAGGGTTTAAATCAGCCCCAGCATTTT
TRBJ2-3 | NA | TRBV6-2/TRBV6-3 | NA | CASSSQHPSTDTQYF | TGTGCCAGCAGTTCCCAACATCCTAGCACAGATACGCAGTATTTT
TRBJ2-5 | NA | TRBV5-1 | NA | CASSSGVGPTETQYF | TGCGCCAGCAGCTCCGGGGTAGGGCCCACCGAGACCCAGTACTTC
TRBJ2-3 | once | TRBV5-1 | TRBD1 | CASSLPLDRDLRYTQYF | TGCGCCAGCAGCTTGCCCCTCGACAGGGACCTCAGGTATACGCAGTATTTT
TRBJ1-1 | NA | TRBV28 | TRBD1 | CASSLQGARNTEAFF | TGTGCCAGCAGTCTACAGGGGGCTAGAAACACTGAAGCTTTCTTT
TRBJ2-3 | NA | TRBV20-1 | NA | CSARASDTQYF | TGCAGTGCTAGAGCCTCCGATACGCAGTATTTT